This is a list of T cell receptor beta chains from one sample in a study of blood T cell repertoires in COVID-19. Clones were sequenced by immunoSEQ multiplex PCR, and TCRdb holds only the in-frame ones, with some missing. The table records about 320,000 clones, 75% to 90% of them present only once. The sequencing input was PBMCs or T cells enriched from blood (not recorded which). All receptors derive from a man aged 60 to 75 who had recovered from COVID-19. Each CDR3 is given with its conserved first and last residue. Each record gives: clone size, V gene, J gene, D gene, CDR3 DNA, CDR3 protein. D genes are given only for firm matches. Expanded clones are given a class, and other clones once, few, many or no size at all.

-	TRBV7-9	TRBJ1-4	-	TGTGCCAGCAGCTCGAACCGGGACTCCAATTTACTGTTTTTT	CASSSNRDSNLLFF
-	TRBV4-1	TRBJ1-4	TRBD1	TGCGCCAGCAGCCAAGCCGGGACAGGGGGAGAAAAACTGTTTTTT	CASSQAGTGGEKLFF
-	TRBV5-1	TRBJ1-2	TRBD1	TGCGCCAGCAGCCCGGGACAGTCCTATGGCTACACCTTC	CASSPGQSYGYTF
-	TRBV5-1	TRBJ1-6	-	TGCGCCAGCAGCTTGACAGGCTTCTCGAGCTCCTATAATTCACCCCTCCACTTT	CASSLTGFSSSYNSPLHF
-	TRBV5-6	TRBJ2-7	TRBD2	TGTGCCAGCAGCTTCCGGACTAGCGGATTCTACGAGCAGTACTTC	CASSFRTSGFYEQYF
-	TRBV19	TRBJ2-1	TRBD2	TGTGCCAGTAGTATTAGGGAAAAATCTAGCGGAAACTTCAATGAGCAGTTCTTC	CASSIREKSSGNFNEQFF
-	TRBV20-1	TRBJ1-2	TRBD1	TGCAGTGCCAGTGAAAGGGGGCGCGACTATGGCTACACCTTC	CSASERGRDYGYTF
few	TRBV28	TRBJ2-1	TRBD2	TGTGCCGGCAGCGGGAGCTACCCCTACAATGAGCAGTTCTTC	CAGSGSYPYNEQFF
-	TRBV5-4	TRBJ2-5	-	TGTGCCAGCAGCTTGGACAGTCAAGAGACCCAGTACTTC	CASSLDSQETQYF
-	TRBV28	TRBJ1-1	-	TGTGCCAGCAGTCCAAGACCTAAAGCGGCTTTCTTT	CASSPRPKAAFF
-	TRBV2	TRBJ2-3	TRBD2	TGTGCCAGCAGTTTAGCGGGAGGAACAGATACGCAGTATTTT	CASSLAGGTDTQYF
-	TRBV7-6	TRBJ2-3	-	TGTGCCAGCAGCTTACGGGGTTCGCAGTATTTT	CASSLRGSQYF
-	TRBV5-1	TRBJ2-7	-	TGCGCCAGCAGCTTGGATGCGGGACAGCCCGGCTACGAGCAGTACTTC	CASSLDAGQPGYEQYF
-	TRBV6-5	TRBJ1-1	TRBD1	TGTGCCAGCAGTTACTCCACAGGGGACACTGAAGCTTTCTTT	CASSYSTGDTEAFF